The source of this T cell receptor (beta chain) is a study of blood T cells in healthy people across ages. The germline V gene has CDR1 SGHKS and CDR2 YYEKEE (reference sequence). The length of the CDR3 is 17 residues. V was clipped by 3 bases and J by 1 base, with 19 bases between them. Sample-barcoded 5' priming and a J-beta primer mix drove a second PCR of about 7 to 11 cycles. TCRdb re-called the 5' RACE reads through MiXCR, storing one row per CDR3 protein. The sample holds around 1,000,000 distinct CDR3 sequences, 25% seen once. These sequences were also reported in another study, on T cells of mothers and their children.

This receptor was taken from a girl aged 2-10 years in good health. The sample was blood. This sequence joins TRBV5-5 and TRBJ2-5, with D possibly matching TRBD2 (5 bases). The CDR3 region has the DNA TGTGCCAGCAGCTCCGACCGCGGGTTCCGTGCCCAAGAGACCCAGTACTTC. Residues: CASSSDRGFRAQETQYF.